These 10 T cell receptor beta chains were all obtained from the same sample, sequenced in a study of immune cell composition in non-small cell lung cancer. The normal lung sample lay at least 3 cm, and maximally far, from the tumour. Only in-frame clones appear in the TCRdb table, and some are missing; sequencing was by immunoSEQ multiplex PCR. The sample holds approximately 5,000 clones, about 72% seen once. The sample taken for sequencing was non-adjacent lung tissue. The receptors here all came from a human donor with non-small cell lung cancer.

This clone has only a few counts. The chain employs TRBV5-1 and TRBJ1-5; 8 nucleotides line up with TRBD1. CDR1 is SGHRS, CDR2 YFSETQ, per germline. The CDR3 has 13 amino acids. The V segment lost 4 bases and the J segment 9 bases; nucleotides outside the gene matches: 6. In nucleotides, the CDR3 is TGCGCCAGCAGCCCTTCCGGGACAGGGCCCCAGCATTTT. Its translation is CASSPSGTGPQHF. Combining the CDR3 with reference TRBV5-1 and TRBJ1-5 gives the whole variable domain KAGVTQTPRYLIKTRGQQVTLSCSPISGHRSVSWYQQTPGQGLQFLFEYFSETQRNKGNFPGRFSGRQFSNSRSEMNVSTLELGDSALYLCASSPSGTGPQHFGDGTRLSIL.

The chain carries TRBV28 and TRBJ2-3; unclear D gene. V was shortened by 3 bases and J by 2 bases, with 9 bases between the two germline ends. Germline V lookup: CDR1 MDHEN, CDR2 SYDVKM. The CDR3 has 14 amino acids. CDR3 bases: TGTGCCAGCAGTTTGACCAGCTACACAGATACGCAGTATTTT. Its translation is CASSLTSYTDTQYF.

The chain employs TRBV5-4 and TRBJ1-1; D may be TRBD1 (6 bases). Trimming took off 4 bases at V and 1 base at J, with 14 bases between the two ends. CDR1 and CDR2 (germline): SGHNT, YYREEE (reference sequence). The CDR3 loop spans 15 amino acids. The CDR3 DNA is TGTGCCAGCAGCCGGGGGGGCGTGGAGAACACTGAAGCTTTCTTT. Its protein is CASSRGGVENTEAFF.

The chain combines TRBV28 with TRBJ2-4; D is possibly TRBD1 (5 bases). Germline V gene data show CDR1 as MDHEN and CDR2 as SYDVKM. Trimming stripped 3 bases from V and 0 bases from J, with 18 bases between. The CDR3 covers 18 residues. The CDR3 DNA follows: TGTGCCAGCAGTTTCTATACAGTACGACAGTTAGCCAAAAACATTCAGTACTTC. It specifies CASSFYTVRQLAKNIQYF.

This chain links TRBV6-1 with TRBJ1-5; D is undetermined. Trimming took 0 bases from V and 6 from J, leaving 12 bases between them. Germline CDR1 and CDR2: MNHNS and SASEGT. This CDR3 is built from 15 residues. The DNA for the CDR3 is TGTGCCAGCAGTGAAGCGTGGGGAGGGTTTCAGCCCCAGCATTTT. It is translated as CASSEAWGGFQPQHF.

This clone was found a few times. The chain combines TRBV6-5 with TRBJ2-7; D is perhaps TRBD1 (5 bases). The CDR3 length is 13 residues. With 2 bases removed from V and 2 bases from J, the gap between germline ends came to 7 bases. Germline values: CDR1 MNHEY, CDR2 SVGAGI. The CDR3 nucleotides are TGTGCCAGCAGTTACGGGGCAGCCTACGAGCAGTACTTC. Its translation: CASSYGAAYEQYF.

This chain links TRBV4-2 with TRBJ2-1; the match to TRBD2 covers 13 bases. The CDR3 extends over 16 amino acids. Germline V gives CDR1 LGHNA, CDR2 YNFKEQ. The V segment lost 2 bases and the J segment 3 bases; nucleotides outside the gene matches: 1. The CDR3 sequence is CASSQRLAGGYNEQFF. The CDR3 DNA is TGTGCCAGCAGCCAAAGACTAGCGGGGGGCTACAATGAGCAGTTCTTC.

This clone was found once. Other DNA sequences in the sample encode the same CDR3. This sequence joins TRBV19 and TRBJ1-2, with D unclear. The germline V gene has CDR1 LNHDA and CDR2 SQIVND (reference sequence). Between the trimmed V and J ends, which lost 6 bases and 1 base, there was a span of 9 bases. The CDR3 is made up of 13 amino acids. CDR3 nucleotides: TGTGCCAGTAGGGGCAGTCTTAACTATGGCTACACCTTC. Residues: CASRGSLNYGYTF.

The chain carries TRBV25-1 and TRBJ1-1; TRBD1 matches at 7 bases. Germline CDR1 reads MGHDK; CDR2 reads SYGVNS. CDR3 length equals 14 residues. The V gene end was trimmed by 2 bases and the J gene end by 1 base; junction bases not matched to a gene: 1. CDR3 sequence: CASSERGRNTEAFF. In DNA form, the CDR3 reads TGTGCCAGCAGTGAAAGGGGGCGGAACACTGAAGCTTTCTTT.

The rearrangement uses TRBV4-2 and TRBJ1-2; TRBD1 matches at 7 bases. Trimming removed 4 bases from V and 2 bases from J; junction bases left unmatched: 13. This CDR3 region has 17 residues. Germline assignment: CDR1 LGHNA and CDR2 YNFKEQ. In DNA, the CDR3 is TGTGCCAGCAGCCTCCGCTCCGGGACAGTAGAAAACTATGGCTACACCTTC. Its translation is CASSLRSGTVENYGYTF.